This is a list of T cell receptor beta chains from one sample in a study of cytomegalovirus exposure and HLA in healthy donors. Repertoires were generated with immunoSEQ multiplex PCR, while TCRdb's copy carries only in-frame clones and drops some. The profile shows 170,000 or so clones, about 80% of them singletons. The sequencing input was PBMCs. The receptors were sampled from a woman between 18 and 29 years old in good health and CMV-seropositive. Both conserved end residues are part of each CDR3. Fields, in order: J gene, D gene, V gene, CDR3 protein. A D gene is named only where the DNA matches it firmly.

>TRBJ2-1|TRBD1|TRBV19
CASRLDRGPYNEQFF
>TRBJ2-3|NA|TRBV5-1
CASSLAWGDTQYF
>TRBJ1-1|NA|TRBV5-1
CASSLIPHAMNTEAFF
>TRBJ1-3|TRBD1|TRBV6-5
CASSYSGQGTGNTIYF
>TRBJ2-3|TRBD1|TRBV28
CASSGTGGTDTQYF
>TRBJ1-3|NA|TRBV21-1
CASSNGRVRLSDTIYF
>TRBJ1-1|TRBD1|TRBV7-9
CASSYGQGLNTEAFF
>TRBJ1-1|TRBD1|TRBV4-1
CASSQLPTGAVSEAFF
>TRBJ1-2|TRBD1|TRBV13
CASSSTTGQGWLRDYGYTF
>TRBJ2-5|TRBD2|TRBV27
CASSLSMGLAGGQAWEETQYF
>TRBJ2-1|NA|TRBV5-6
CASSLPGGGQFF
>TRBJ1-1|NA|TRBV6-5
CASSYSGGSTEAFF
>TRBJ2-2|TRBD1|TRBV14
CASRDRASGELFF
>TRBJ2-2|NA|TRBV2
CASRTEHTGELFF
>TRBJ1-5|NA|TRBV27
CASSLSGGGVQPQHF
>TRBJ2-5|NA|TRBV5-1
CASSKELETQYF
>TRBJ2-3|TRBD1|TRBV29-1
CSAEDRPGPRTDTQYF
>TRBJ1-1|NA|TRBV11-1
CASSLWGGTEAFF
>TRBJ1-2|NA|TRBV2
CASSEGPGDGYTF
>TRBJ2-1|TRBD1|TRBV5-1
CASGFSGTGFYNEQFF
>TRBJ2-1|NA|TRBV5-1
CASSRGYDEQFF
>TRBJ2-5|TRBD1|TRBV5-1
CASKGITGTGGETQYF
>TRBJ1-1|TRBD1|TRBV10-1
CASPIDRRGPGMNTEAFF
>TRBJ2-5|NA|TRBV12-5
CASGLPEERTEETQYF
>TRBJ1-1|NA|TRBV25-1
CASSAPGAPLGAFF
>TRBJ1-2|NA|TRBV21-1
CASSKEETFPLTAPYGYTF
>TRBJ1-1|NA|TRBV6-1
CASSEVQGSNTEAFF
>TRBJ2-1|TRBD2|TRBV2
CASSQLAGGYNEQFF
>TRBJ2-7|TRBD1|TRBV6-1
CASSPTTGGFYEQYF
>TRBJ2-3|TRBD1|TRBV5-1
CASSLVATGGMDTQYF
>TRBJ1-4|TRBD1|TRBV5-1
CASSSDRGPGKLFF
>TRBJ2-7|NA|TRBV13
CASSLRGGILTYEQYF
>TRBJ1-4|NA|TRBV11-2
CASSTPRGSWEKLFF
>TRBJ1-2|TRBD1|TRBV7-3
CASSFPQGADGYTF
>TRBJ1-1|NA|TRBV4-1
CASSHTTEAFF
>TRBJ1-1|NA|TRBV4-1
CASSPPSLEAFF
>TRBJ2-7|NA|TRBV16
CASSPNRVGEQYF
>TRBJ2-3|TRBD2|TRBV11-2
CASSSGRLGLAGGTDTQYF
>TRBJ1-5|NA|TRBV13
CASSSGGQPQHF
>TRBJ2-1|NA|TRBV18
CASSPPGRVDEQFF
>TRBJ2-3|NA|TRBV20-1
CSARLTDTQYF
>TRBJ1-4|TRBD1|TRBV6-5
CASNTGTGTVIF
>TRBJ1-1|NA|TRBV6-1
CASLRGNTEAFF
>TRBJ2-6|NA|TRBV5-1
CASSAGSGANVLTF
>TRBJ1-3|TRBD1|TRBV4-1
CASSQVSTGGYGNTIYF
>TRBJ2-7|TRBD2|TRBV11-3
CASSSGGSYEQYF
>TRBJ2-2|TRBD1|TRBV9
CASSDPGTANTGELFF
>TRBJ2-3|TRBD2|TRBV13
CASSLGLAGGSTRDTQYF
>TRBJ2-7|NA|TRBV4-1
CASSQSPGVDYYEQYF
>TRBJ1-1|NA|TRBV12-5
CASGLVLRGVAGNTEAFF
>TRBJ2-5|TRBD2|TRBV4-1
CASSQDRSGGAIGETQYF
>TRBJ2-5|NA|TRBV18
CASSPQTRSETQYF
>TRBJ1-5|NA|TRBV27
CASSLDNRSNQPQHF
>TRBJ2-3|TRBD2|TRBV6-1
CASSDLAGGPDTQYF
>TRBJ2-7|NA|TRBV18
CASSPPSRYEQYF
>TRBJ2-7|TRBD1|TRBV6-5
CASSYPGTGIYEQYF
>TRBJ2-5|NA|TRBV7-2
CASSLGTAGRQTQYF
>TRBJ2-6|TRBD1|TRBV18
CAGTGDSSGANVLTF
>TRBJ2-5|NA|TRBV6-5
CASSYIAGKETQYF